This T cell receptor (beta chain) comes out of a study of T-cell reconstitution after alpha-beta-depleted transplantation in children listed by TCRdb under 2016. Context from the whole study: T-cell immune reconstitution after TCRalphabeta/CD19-depleted allogeneic hematopoietic cell transplantation in children was quantitatively tracked in the study by means of TCR repertoire profiling.

Cut back by 4 bases and 2 bases, the V and J ends lie 18 bases apart. The CDR3 contains 16 residues, cysteine and phenylalanine counted. The CDR3 DNA has 48 bases and is translated from base 1. CDR1 is given as SQVTM and CDR2 as ANQGSEA, both from the germline V gene. This clonotype was observed at least ten times. No antigen is known for it. Base qualities are missing; no much larger clone stands one base away. Libraries came from PCR. Sequencing instrument: Illumina HiSeq 2500. Molecular barcoding was employed in the preparation of TCR libraries, with unique molecular identifiers being used to normalize TCRbeta repertoire quantification. TCRdb reprocessing: public reads trimmed at Q25 with fastp, clones called with MiXCR, in-frame beta chains kept. A single entry per CDR3 protein holds the most common genes and DNA from its merged rows. For this sample the table gives about 610,000 distinct CDR3 sequences, of which 8% to 11% were detected only once. The ten biggest clones cover 4% to 5% of the sample.

The chain links TRBV29-1 with TRBJ2-1, with TRBD1 tentatively as D gene (5 bases match). The sequencing used PBMCs from the stem cell graft donor, collected from the stem cell graft. The receptor's source is a human donor who donated a stem cell graft to a child with acute myeloid leukemia. The CDR3 protein sequence reads: CSVAASPVGPYNEQFF. The DNA sequence reads TGCAGCGTTGCAGCGAGCCCCGTGGGGCCCTACAATGAGCAGTTCTTC.